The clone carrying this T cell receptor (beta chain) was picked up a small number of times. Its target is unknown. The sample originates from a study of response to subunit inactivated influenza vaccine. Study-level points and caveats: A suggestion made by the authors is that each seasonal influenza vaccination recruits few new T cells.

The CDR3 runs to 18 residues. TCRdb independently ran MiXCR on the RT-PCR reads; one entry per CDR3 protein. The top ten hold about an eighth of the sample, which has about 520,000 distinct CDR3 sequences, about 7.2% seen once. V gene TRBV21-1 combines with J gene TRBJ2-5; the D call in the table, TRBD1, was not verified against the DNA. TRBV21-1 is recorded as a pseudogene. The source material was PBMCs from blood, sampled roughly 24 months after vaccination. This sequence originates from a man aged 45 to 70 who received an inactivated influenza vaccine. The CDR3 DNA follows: TGTGCCAGCAGCAATCCTAACCGGGACAGGAAAATAGCAGAGACCCAGTACTTC. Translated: CASSNPNRDRKIAETQYF.